The clone carrying this TCR beta chain was counted between two and nine times. A sample-barcoded 5' primer and a J-beta primer mix were used in a second PCR of roughly 6 to 11 cycles. A tag from a template-switch adaptor with 12 random nucleotides marked each cDNA molecule. MiXCR, run by TCRdb on the 5' RACE reads, gives a single entry per CDR3 protein. The data show some 800,000 distinct CDR3 sequences, just under 25% seen once. The data are from a study of blood T cells in healthy people across ages. Each donor had about 10 milliliters of peripheral blood drawn. In addition, the sample was reused for a study of T cells of mothers and their children. That work states: According to the study, all extracted RNA entered cDNA synthesis at roughly 1.5 ug per 15 ul.

The clonotype originates from a boy aged 5-17 years in good health. Source material: blood.

DNA of the CDR3: TGTGCCAGCACCCCTGATGGCGCAGTGCGGTACAATGAGCAGTTCTTC. Translating it yields CASTPDGAVRYNEQFF. The chain is built from TRBV12-3 or TRBV12-4 and TRBJ2-1; no reliable D call. The length of the CDR3 is 16 residues. The V gene lost 7 bases and the J gene lost 4 bases, with 20 bases spanning the gap.